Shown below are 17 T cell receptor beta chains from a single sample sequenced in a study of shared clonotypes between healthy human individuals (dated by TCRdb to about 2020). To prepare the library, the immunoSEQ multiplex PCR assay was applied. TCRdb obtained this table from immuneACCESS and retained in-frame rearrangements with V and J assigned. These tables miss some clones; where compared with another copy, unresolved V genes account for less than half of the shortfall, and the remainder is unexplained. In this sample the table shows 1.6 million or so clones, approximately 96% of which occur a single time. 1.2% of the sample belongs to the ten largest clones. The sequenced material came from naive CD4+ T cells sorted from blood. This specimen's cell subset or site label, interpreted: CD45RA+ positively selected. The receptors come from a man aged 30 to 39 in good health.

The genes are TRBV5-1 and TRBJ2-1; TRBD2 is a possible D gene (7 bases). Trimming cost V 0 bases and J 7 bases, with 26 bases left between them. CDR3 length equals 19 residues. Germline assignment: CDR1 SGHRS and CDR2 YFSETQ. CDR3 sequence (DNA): TGCGCCAGCAGCTTGGCCTGGCCATCTGCCTTGGGAGGGGGGAATGAGCAGTTCTTC. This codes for CASSLAWPSALGGGNEQFF.

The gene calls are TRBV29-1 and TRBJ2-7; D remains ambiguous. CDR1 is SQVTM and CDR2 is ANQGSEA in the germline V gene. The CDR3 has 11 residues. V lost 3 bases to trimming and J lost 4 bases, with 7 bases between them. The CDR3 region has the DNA TGCAGCGTTGATTTGGGGTACGAGCAGTACTTC. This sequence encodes CSVDLGYEQYF.

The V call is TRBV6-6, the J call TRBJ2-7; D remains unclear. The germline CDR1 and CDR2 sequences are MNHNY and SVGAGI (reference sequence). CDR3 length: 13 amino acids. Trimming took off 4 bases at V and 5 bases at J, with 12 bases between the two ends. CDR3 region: CASSSLRRNEQYF. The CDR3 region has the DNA TGTGCCAGCAGTTCCCTCCGGAGAAACGAGCAGTACTTC.

CDR3 loop: CASRRAGDGYEQYF. The CDR3 region has the DNA TGTGCCAGCAGGAGAGCGGGAGATGGCTACGAGCAGTACTTC. This sequence joins TRBV6-9 and TRBJ2-7; TRBD2 matches 8 bases. The ends lost 6 bases at V and 3 bases at J; junction bases unmatched: 7. The CDR3 is made up of 14 amino acids. From germline, CDR1 is MNHGY and CDR2 SVAAGI.

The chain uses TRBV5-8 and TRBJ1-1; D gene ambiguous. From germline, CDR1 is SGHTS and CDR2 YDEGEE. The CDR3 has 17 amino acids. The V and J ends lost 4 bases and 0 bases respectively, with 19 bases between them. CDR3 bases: TGTGCCAGCAGCCTTGGACTCAGCGGGATACTGAACACTGAAGCTTTCTTT. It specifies CASSLGLSGILNTEAFF.

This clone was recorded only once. CDR3 nucleotides: TGTGCCAGTTCGAGATCTAACTATGGCTACACCTTC. Translated: CASSRSNYGYTF. The chain uses TRBV25-1 and TRBJ1-2, with no clear D. Looked up from germline, CDR1 is MGHDK and CDR2 is SYGVNS. The ends were cut back, 9 bases at V and 0 bases at J, with 8 bases in the middle. CDR3 size: 12 residues.

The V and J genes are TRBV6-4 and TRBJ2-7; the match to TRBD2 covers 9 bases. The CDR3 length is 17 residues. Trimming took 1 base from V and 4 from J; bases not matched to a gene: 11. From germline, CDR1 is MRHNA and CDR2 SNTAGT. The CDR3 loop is CASSDYGVAGVLYEQYF. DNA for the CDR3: TGTGCCAGCAGTGACTATGGAGTAGCGGGAGTGTTGTACGAGCAGTACTTC.

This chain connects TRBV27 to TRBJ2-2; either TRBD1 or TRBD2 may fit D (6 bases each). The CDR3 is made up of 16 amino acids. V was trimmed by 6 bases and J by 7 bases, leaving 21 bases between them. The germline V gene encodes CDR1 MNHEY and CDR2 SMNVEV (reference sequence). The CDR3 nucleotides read TGTGCCAGCAGGCCGGGCGGAGGGGGGCTGGTCGGGGAGCTGTTTTTT. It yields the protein CASRPGGGGLVGELFF.

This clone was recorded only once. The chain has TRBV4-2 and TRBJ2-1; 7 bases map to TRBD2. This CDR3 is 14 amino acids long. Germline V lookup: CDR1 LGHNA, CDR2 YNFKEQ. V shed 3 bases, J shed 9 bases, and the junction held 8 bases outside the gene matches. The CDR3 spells CASSHAGLAGEQFF. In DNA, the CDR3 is TGTGCCAGCAGCCACGCAGGATTAGCGGGTGAGCAGTTCTTC.

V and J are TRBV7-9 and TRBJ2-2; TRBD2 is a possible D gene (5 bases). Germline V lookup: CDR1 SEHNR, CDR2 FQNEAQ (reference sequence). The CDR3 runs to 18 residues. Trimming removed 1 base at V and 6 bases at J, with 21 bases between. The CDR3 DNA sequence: TGTGCCAGCAGCTTAGAACGGGGAAGGACCAGATCCGCCGGGGAGCTGTTTTTT. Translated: CASSLERGRTRSAGELFF.

CDR3 amino acids: CASSANRVAGANVLTF. DNA for the CDR3: TGTGCCAGCAGCGCCAACAGGGTCGCTGGGGCCAACGTCCTGACTTTC. This sequence joins TRBV11-2 and TRBJ2-6, with D possibly matching TRBD1 (6 bases). The germline V gene encodes CDR1 SGHAT and CDR2 FQNNGV. V dropped 5 bases and J dropped 2 bases, with 13 bases sitting between them. The CDR3 is 16 residues long.

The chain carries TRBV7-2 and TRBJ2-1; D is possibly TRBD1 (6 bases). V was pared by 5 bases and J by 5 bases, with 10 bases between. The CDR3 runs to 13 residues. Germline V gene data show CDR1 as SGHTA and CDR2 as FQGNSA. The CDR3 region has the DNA TGTGCCAGCAGCAATACAGGGAACAATGAGCAGTTCTTC. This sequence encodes CASSNTGNNEQFF.

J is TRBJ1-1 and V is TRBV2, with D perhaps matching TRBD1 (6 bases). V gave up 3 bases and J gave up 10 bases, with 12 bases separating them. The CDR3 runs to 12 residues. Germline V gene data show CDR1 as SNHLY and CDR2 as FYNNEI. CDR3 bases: TGTGCCAGCAGTGATCGGGGGCTCGGAGCTTTCTTT. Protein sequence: CASSDRGLGAFF.

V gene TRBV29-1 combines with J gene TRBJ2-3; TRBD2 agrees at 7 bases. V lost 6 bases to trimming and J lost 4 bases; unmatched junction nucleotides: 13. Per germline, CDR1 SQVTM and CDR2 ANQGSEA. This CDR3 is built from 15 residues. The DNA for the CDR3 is TGCAGCGTCGCCGGTGTACGGGGAGGGGCAGATACGCAGTATTTT. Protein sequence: CSVAGVRGGADTQYF.

The CDR3 spells CASSYGFSSGQETQYF. The CDR3 DNA reads TGTGCCAGCAGTTACGGGTTTTCTAGCGGCCAAGAGACCCAGTACTTC. The chain employs TRBV6-5 and TRBJ2-5; TRBD2 matches at 7 bases. Germline assignment: CDR1 MNHEY and CDR2 SVGAGI. The CDR3 totals 16 residues. The trim removed 2 bases at V and 1 base at J, leaving 7 bases unmatched.

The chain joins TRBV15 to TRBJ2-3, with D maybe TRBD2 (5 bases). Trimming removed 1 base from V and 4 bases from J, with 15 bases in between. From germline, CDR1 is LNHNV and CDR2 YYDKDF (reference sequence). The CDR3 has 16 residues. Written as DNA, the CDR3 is TGTGCCACCAGCAGAGTTGGGAGTGCCGACCCAGATACGCAGTATTTT. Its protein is CATSRVGSADPDTQYF.

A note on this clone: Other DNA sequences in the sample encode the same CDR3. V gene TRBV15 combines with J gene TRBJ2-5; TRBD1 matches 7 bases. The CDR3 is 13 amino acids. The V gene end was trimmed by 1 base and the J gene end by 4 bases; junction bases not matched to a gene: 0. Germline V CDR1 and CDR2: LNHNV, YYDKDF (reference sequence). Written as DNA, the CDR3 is TGTGCCACCAGCAGAGGACAGGGAGAGACCCAGTACTTC. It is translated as CATSRGQGETQYF.